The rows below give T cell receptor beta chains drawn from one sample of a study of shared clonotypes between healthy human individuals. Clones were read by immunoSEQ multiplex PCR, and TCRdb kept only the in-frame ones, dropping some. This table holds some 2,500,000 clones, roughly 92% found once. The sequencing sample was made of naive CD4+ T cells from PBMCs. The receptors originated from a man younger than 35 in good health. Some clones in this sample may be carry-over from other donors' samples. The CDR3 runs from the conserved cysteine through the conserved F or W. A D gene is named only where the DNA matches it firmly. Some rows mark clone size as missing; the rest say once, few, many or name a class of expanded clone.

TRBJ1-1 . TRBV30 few CAGLGNSGAFF TGTGCCGGCCTTGGGAACTCCGGGGCTTTCTTT
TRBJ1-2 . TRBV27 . CASSLWAGNGYTF TGTGCCAGCAGTTTATGGGCAGGGAATGGCTACACCTTC
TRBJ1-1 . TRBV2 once CASRDTEAFF TGTGCCAGCCGGGACACTGAAGCTTTCTTT
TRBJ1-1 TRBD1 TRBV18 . CASSRADRGTEAFF TGTGCCAGCTCACGGGCAGACAGGGGAACTGAAGCTTTCTTT
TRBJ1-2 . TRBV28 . CASSSGVAVTYGYTF TGTGCCAGCAGTTCTGGGGTGGCTGTCACCTATGGCTACACCTTC
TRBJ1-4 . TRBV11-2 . CASSLDRIMANEKLFF TGTGCCAGCAGCTTAGACCGGATAATGGCTAATGAAAAACTGTTTTTT
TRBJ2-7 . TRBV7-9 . CASSFPGLSGEEQYF TGTGCCAGCAGCTTTCCCGGACTCTCGGGGGAGGAGCAGTACTTC
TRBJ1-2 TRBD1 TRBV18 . CASSPTGSTGYTF TGTGCCAGCTCACCGACAGGGAGTACTGGCTACACCTTC
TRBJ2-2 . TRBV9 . CASSDGARAGELFF TGTGCCAGCAGCGACGGGGCGCGGGCCGGGGAGCTGTTTTTT
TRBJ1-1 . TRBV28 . CASSEQTGRPSTEAFF TGTGCCAGCAGCGAACAAACGGGCAGGCCCTCAACTGAAGCTTTCTTT
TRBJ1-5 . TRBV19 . CASSNQNDQPQHF TGTGCCAGTAGTAACCAGAACGATCAGCCCCAGCATTTT
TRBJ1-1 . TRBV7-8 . CASSQRVHSMNTEAFF TGTGCCAGCAGTCAAAGGGTCCACTCCATGAACACTGAAGCTTTCTTT
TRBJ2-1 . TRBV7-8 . CASSSRGSSYNEQFF TGTGCCAGCAGTTCAAGGGGGAGCTCCTACAATGAGCAGTTCTTC
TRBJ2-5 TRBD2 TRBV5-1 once CASGRTSRNHGETQYF TGCGCCAGCGGGCGGACTAGCCGAAATCATGGAGAGACCCAGTACTTC
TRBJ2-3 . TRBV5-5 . CASSSFRTDTQYF TGTGCCAGCAGTTCTTTTCGCACAGATACGCAGTATTTT
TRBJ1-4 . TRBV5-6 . CASSFRLRGEKLFF TGTGCCAGCAGCTTCAGATTGAGGGGTGAAAAACTGTTTTTT
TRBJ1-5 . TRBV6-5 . CASSEGYSNQPQHF TGTGCCAGCAGTGAGGGTTATAGCAATCAGCCCCAGCATTTT
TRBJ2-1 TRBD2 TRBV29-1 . CSAHRASGYNEQFF TGCAGCGCGCATCGGGCTAGCGGATACAATGAGCAGTTCTTC
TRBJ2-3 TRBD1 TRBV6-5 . CASSYLMTGLDTQYF TGTGCCAGCAGTTACTTGATGACAGGGTTGGATACGCAGTATTTT
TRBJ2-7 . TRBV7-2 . CASTLMQGGEQYF TGTGCCAGCACCTTAATGCAGGGGGGCGAGCAGTACTTC
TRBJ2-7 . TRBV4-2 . CASSQGPGDPYEQYF TGTGCCAGCAGCCAGGGGCCGGGAGACCCCTACGAGCAGTACTTC
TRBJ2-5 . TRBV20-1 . CSATLKETQYF TGCAGTGCTACCTTAAAAGAGACCCAGTACTTC
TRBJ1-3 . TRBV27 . CASGFSGNTIYF TGTGCCAGCGGGTTCTCTGGAAACACCATATATTTT
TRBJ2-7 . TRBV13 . CASSRRGEGSYEQYF TGTGCCAGCAGCCGGAGGGGGGAGGGCTCCTACGAGCAGTACTTC
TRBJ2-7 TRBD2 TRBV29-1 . CSVAGLAGNYEQYF TGCAGCGTTGCCGGACTAGCGGGAAACTACGAGCAGTACTTC
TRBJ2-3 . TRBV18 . CASSDGGGLDTQYF TGTGCCAGCTCGGACGGCGGCGGGTTGGATACGCAGTATTTT